The clone carrying this TCR beta chain has only one observation. The protocol was immunoSEQ multiplex PCR, while the TCRdb copy is restricted to in-frame clones and leaves out a portion. The sample shows around 140,000 clones, 60% to 80% of them seen only once. The study recruited people aged roughly 18 to 95 years across more than 20 US areas. Allocation to cohorts depended on clinical history reported by the participants. The entry originates in a study of blood T cell repertoires in COVID-19. Overall study context: Acute-phase and convalescent COVID-19 samples originated in the United States, Italy and Spain.

This CDR3 region has 15 residues. V dropped 6 bases and J dropped 8; count of bases not matched to a gene: 9. The germline V gene has CDR1 WNHNN and CDR2 SYGVQD (reference sequence). The sequencing sample was made of PBMCs or T cells enriched from blood (not recorded which). The source of this sequence is a woman aged 45-60 years who had recovered from COVID-19. The rearrangement links TRBV10-1 to TRBJ2-1; TRBD2 matches at 11 bases. The CDR3 loop is CASSLAGGKGDEQFF. CDR3 sequence (DNA): TGCGCCAGCAGCTTAGCGGGGGGGAAGGGCGATGAGCAGTTCTTC.